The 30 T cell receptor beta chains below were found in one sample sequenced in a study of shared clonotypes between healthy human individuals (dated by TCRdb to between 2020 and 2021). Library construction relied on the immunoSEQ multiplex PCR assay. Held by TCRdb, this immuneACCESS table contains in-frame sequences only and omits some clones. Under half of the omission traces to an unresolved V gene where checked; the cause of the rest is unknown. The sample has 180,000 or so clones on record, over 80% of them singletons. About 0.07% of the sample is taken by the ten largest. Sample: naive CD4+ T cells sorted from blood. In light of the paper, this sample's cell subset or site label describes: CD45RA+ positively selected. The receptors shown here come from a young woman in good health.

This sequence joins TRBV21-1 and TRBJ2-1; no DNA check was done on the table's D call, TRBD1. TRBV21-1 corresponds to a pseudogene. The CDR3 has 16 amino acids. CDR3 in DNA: TGTGCCAGCAGCGGACATTTAGGGCAGGGGAGTACGGGGCAGTTCTTC. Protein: CASSGHLGQGSTGQFF.

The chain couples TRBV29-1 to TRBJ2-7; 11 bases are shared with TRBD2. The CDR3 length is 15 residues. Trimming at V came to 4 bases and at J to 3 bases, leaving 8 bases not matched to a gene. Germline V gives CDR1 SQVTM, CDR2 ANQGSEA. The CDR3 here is CSVVPSSGRIYEQYF. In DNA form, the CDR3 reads TGCAGCGTTGTTCCCTCTAGCGGGAGGATCTACGAGCAGTACTTC.

This CDR3 is CAWSTGRTEAFF. The CDR3 region has the DNA TGTGCCTGGAGTACTGGGCGGACTGAAGCTTTCTTT. This sequence joins TRBV30 and TRBJ1-1; D remains ambiguous. The germline gives CDR1 GTSNPN, CDR2 SVGIG (reference sequence). V was trimmed by 2 bases and J by 5 bases, leaving 9 bases between them. The CDR3 has 12 amino acids.

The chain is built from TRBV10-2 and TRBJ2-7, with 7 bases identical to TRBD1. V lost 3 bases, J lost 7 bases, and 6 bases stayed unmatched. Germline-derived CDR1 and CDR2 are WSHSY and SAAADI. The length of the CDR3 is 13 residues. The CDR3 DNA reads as TGCGCCAGCAGTGAAGGGGGCCGGTGGGAGCAGTACTTC. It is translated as CASSEGGRWEQYF.

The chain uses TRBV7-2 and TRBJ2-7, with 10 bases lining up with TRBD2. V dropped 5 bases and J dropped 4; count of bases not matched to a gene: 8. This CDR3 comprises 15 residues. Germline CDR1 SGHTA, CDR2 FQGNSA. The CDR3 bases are TGTGCCAGCAGCCCTCTAGCGGGAGTAGGATACGAGCAGTACTTC. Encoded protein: CASSPLAGVGYEQYF.

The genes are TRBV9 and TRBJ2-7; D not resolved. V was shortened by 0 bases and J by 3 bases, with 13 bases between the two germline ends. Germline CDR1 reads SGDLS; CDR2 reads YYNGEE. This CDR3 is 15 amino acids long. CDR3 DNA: TGTGCCAGCAGCGTAGGCCCCTCCCAGAGCTACGAGCAGTACTTC. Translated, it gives CASSVGPSQSYEQYF.

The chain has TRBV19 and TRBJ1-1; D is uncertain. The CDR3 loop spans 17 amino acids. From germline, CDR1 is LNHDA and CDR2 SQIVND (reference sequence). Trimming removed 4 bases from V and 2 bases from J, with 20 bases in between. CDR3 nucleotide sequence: TGTGCCAGTAGTACGAACCACGGGGAATCTACCAACACTGAAGCTTTCTTT. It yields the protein CASSTNHGESTNTEAFF.

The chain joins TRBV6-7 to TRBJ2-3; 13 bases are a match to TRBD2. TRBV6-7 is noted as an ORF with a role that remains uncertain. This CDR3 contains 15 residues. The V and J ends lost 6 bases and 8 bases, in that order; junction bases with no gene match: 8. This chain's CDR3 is CASRRTGTSGVTQYF. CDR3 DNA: TGTGCCAGCAGGCGTACCGGGACTAGCGGGGTTACGCAGTATTTT.

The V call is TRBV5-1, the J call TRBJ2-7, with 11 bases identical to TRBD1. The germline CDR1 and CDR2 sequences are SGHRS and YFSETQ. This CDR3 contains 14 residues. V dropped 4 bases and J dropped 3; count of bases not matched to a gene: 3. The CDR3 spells CASSGQGANYEQYF. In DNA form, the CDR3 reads TGCGCCAGCAGCGGACAGGGGGCAAACTACGAGCAGTACTTC.

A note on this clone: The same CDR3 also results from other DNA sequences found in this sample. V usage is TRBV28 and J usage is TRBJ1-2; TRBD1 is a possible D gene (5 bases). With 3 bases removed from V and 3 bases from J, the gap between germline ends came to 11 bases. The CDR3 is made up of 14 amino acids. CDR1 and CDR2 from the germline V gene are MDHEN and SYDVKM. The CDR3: CASSFPGGYYGYTF. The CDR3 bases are TGTGCCAGCAGTTTCCCCGGGGGGTACTATGGCTACACCTTC.

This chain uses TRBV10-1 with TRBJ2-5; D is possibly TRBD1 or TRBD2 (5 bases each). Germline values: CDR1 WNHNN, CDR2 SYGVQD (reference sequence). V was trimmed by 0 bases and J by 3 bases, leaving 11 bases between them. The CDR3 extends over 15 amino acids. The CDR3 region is CASSESGRGEETQYF. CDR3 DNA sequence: TGCGCCAGCAGTGAGTCGGGAAGAGGGGAAGAGACCCAGTACTTC.

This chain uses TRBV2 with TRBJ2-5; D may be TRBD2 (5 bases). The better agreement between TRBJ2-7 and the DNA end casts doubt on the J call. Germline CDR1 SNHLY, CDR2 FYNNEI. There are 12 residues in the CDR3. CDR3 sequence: CASSGETYEQYF. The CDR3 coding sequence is TGTGCCAGCAGTGGGGAGACCTACGAGCAGTACTTC.

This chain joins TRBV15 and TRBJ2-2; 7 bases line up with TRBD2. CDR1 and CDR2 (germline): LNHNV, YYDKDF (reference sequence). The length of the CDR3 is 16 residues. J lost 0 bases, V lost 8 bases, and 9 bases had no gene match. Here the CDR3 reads CATRTSGTANTGELFF. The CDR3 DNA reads TGTGCCACCCGGACAAGCGGGACTGCGAACACCGGGGAGCTGTTTTTT.

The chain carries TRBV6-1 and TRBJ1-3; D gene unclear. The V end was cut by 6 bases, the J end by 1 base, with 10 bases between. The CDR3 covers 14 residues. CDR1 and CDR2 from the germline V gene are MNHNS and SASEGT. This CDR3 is CASSLTDSGNTIYF. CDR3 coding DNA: TGTGCCAGCAGCTTGACTGATTCTGGAAACACCATATATTTT.

The CDR3 DNA is TGTGCCAGCAGCCAAACGATGCCAGGGAACACCGGGGAGCTGTTTTTT. This gives the protein CASSQTMPGNTGELFF. The rearrangement joins TRBV7-3 to TRBJ2-2; no clear D gene. Deletions cut 5 bases from V and 1 base from J, with 14 bases between. The CDR3 is 16 amino acids. From germline, CDR1 is SGHTA and CDR2 FQGTGA.

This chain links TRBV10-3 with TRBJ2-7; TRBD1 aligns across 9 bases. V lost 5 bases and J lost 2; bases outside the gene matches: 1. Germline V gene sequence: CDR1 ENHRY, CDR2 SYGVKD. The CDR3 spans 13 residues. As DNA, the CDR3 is TGTGCCATCAGTCGGGACAGGGCCTACGAGCAGTACTTC. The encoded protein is CAISRDRAYEQYF.

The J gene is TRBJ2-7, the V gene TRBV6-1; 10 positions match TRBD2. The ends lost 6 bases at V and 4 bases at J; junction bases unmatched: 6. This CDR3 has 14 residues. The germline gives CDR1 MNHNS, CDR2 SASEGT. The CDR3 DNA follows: TGTGCCAGCAGGGCGGGACTAGCGTATTACGAGCAGTACTTC. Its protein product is CASRAGLAYYEQYF.

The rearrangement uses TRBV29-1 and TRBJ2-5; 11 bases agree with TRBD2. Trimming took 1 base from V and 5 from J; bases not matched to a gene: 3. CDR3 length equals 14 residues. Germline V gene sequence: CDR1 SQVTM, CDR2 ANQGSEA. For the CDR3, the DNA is TGCAGCGTTGAAGTAGCGGGAGGGCTGGAGACCCAGTACTTC. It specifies CSVEVAGGLETQYF. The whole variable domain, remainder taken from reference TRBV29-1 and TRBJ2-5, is SAVISQKPSRDICQRGTSLTIQCQVDSQVTMMFWYRQQPGQSLTLIATANQGSEATYESGFVIDKFPISRPNLTFSTLTVSNMSPEDSSIYLCSVEVAGGLETQYFGPGTRLLVL.

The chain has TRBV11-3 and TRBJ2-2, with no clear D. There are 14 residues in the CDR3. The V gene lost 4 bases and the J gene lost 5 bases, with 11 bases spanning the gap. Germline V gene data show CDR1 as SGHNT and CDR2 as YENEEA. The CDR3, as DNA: TGTGCCAGCAGCTCCCTAGGTTTGACCGGGGAGCTGTTTTTT. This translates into CASSSLGLTGELFF.

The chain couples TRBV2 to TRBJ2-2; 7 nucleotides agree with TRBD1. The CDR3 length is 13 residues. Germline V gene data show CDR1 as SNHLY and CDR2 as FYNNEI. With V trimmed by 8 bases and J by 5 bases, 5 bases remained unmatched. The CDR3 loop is CASEDRRTGELFF. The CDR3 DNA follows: TGTGCCAGCGAGGACAGGAGGACCGGGGAGCTGTTTTTT. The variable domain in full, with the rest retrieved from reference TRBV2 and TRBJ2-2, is EPEVTQTPSHQVTQMGQEVILRCVPISNHLYFYWYRQILGQKVEFLVSFYNNEISEKSEIFDDQFSVERPDGSNFTLKIRSTKLEDSAMYFCASEDRRTGELFFGEGSRLTVL.

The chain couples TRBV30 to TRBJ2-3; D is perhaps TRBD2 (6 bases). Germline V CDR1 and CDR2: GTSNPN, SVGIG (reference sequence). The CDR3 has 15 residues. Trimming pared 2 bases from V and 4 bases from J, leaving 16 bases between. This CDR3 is CAWSLGDWGADTQYF. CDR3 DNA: TGTGCCTGGAGTCTGGGGGATTGGGGGGCAGATACGCAGTATTTT.

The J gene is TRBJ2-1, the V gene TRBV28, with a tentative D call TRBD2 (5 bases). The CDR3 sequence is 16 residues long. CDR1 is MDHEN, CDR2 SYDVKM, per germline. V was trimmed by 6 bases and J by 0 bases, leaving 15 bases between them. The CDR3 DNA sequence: TGTGCCAGCAGCCGTCTGAGGGCGAGCTCCTACAATGAGCAGTTCTTC. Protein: CASSRLRASSYNEQFF.

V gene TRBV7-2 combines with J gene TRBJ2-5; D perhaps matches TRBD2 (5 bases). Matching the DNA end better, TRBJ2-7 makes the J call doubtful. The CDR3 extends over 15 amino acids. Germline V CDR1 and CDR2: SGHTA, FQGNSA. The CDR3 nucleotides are TGTGCCAGCAGCTTAGGTCCGGGGAGCCCCTACGAGCAGTACTTC. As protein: CASSLGPGSPYEQYF.

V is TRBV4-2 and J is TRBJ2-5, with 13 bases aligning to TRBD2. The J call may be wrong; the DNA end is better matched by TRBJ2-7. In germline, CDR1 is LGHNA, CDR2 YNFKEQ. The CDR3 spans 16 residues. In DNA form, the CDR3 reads TGTGCCAGCAGCCACCTAGGGACTAGCGGGATTTACGAGCAGTACTTC. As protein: CASSHLGTSGIYEQYF.

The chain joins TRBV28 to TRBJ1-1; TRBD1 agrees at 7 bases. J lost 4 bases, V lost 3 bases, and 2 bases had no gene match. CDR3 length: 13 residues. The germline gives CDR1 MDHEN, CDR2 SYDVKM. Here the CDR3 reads CASSLTGLTEAFF. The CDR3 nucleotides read TGTGCCAGCAGTTTGACAGGGCTCACTGAAGCTTTCTTT.

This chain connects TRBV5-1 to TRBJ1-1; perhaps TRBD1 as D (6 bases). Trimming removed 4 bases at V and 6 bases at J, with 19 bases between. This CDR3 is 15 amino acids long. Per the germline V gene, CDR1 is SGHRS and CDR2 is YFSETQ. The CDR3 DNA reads TGCGCCAGCAGCCTGGAAACGGACAGAGTAGCTGAAGCTTTCTTT. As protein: CASSLETDRVAEAFF.

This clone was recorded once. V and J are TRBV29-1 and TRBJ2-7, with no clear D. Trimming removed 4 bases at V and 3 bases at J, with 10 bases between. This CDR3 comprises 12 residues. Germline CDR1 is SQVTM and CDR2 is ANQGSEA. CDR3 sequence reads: CSVATVNYEQYF. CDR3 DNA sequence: TGCAGCGTTGCAACGGTGAACTACGAGCAGTACTTC.

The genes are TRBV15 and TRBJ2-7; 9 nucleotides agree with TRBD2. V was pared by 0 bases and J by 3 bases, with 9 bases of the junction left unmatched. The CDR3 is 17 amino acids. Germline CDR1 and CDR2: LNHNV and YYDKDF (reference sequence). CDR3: CATSRDLRIAGVYEQYF. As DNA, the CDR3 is TGTGCCACCAGCAGAGATCTTCGAATAGCGGGGGTCTACGAGCAGTACTTC.

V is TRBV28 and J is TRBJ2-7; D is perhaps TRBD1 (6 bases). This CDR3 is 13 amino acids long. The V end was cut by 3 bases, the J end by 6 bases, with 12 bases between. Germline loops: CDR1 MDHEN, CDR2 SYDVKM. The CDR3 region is CASSFVLQGEQYF. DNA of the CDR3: TGTGCCAGCAGTTTCGTCCTACAGGGCGAGCAGTACTTC.

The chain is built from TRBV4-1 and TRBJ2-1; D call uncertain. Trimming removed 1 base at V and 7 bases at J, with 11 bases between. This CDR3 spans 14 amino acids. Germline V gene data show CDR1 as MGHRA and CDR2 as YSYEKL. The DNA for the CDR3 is TGCGCCAGCAGCCAAGGAGGCTCAAGAAATGAGCAGTTCTTC. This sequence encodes CASSQGGSRNEQFF.